The 10 T cell receptor beta chains presented below share a single source sample, sequenced in a study of Tregs in tolerant kidney transplant recipients (dated by TCRdb to about 2019). The library was prepared using the immunoSEQ multiplex PCR assay. Not all clones reach the TCRdb copy of this immuneACCESS table, which keeps in-frame sequences only. Checked studies attribute under half of the gap to unresolved V genes and leave the rest unexplained. Present in this sample are about 77,000 clones, about 98% of which were seen just once. The ten largest make up approximately 0.52% of the sample. This specimen's time point label, per the study, means: blood sample drawn before combined kidney and bone marrow transplant. The sequencing here drew on CD4+ T cells from blood, taken before the transplant. Receptors originate from a human donor who received a combined kidney and bone marrow transplant.

A single count supports this clone. For the CDR3, the DNA is TGTGCCTGGAGTAGGACAGGGAATTCTGGGGCCAACGTCCTGACTTTC. Protein sequence: CAWSRTGNSGANVLTF. The V gene is TRBV30, the J gene TRBJ2-6, with 8 bases matching TRBD1. Looked up from germline, CDR1 is GTSNPN and CDR2 is SVGIG (reference sequence). This CDR3 comprises 16 residues. Losses at the gene ends were 2 bases for V and 1 base for J; bases not matched to a gene: 4.

V usage is TRBV5-1 and J usage is TRBJ2-5; D is perhaps TRBD2 (6 bases). The CDR3 covers 12 residues. Trimming removed 7 bases from V and 3 bases from J, with 10 bases in between. Per the germline V gene, CDR1 is SGHRS and CDR2 is YFSETQ. The DNA for the CDR3 is TGCGCCAGCGGGGGGTCAGAAGAGACCCAGTACTTC. Residues: CASGGSEETQYF.

The J gene is TRBJ1-1, the V gene TRBV9; no firm D call. The CDR3 loop spans 14 amino acids. The V end lost 0 bases, the J end lost 6 bases, and 12 bases lay between the germline ends. Germline CDR1 reads SGDLS; CDR2 reads YYNGEE. The CDR3 protein is CASSVVDYSPEAFF. CDR3 bases: TGTGCCAGCAGCGTAGTAGACTACTCACCTGAAGCTTTCTTT.

The chain has TRBV14 and TRBJ2-1; D gene uncertain. The CDR3 is 14 amino acids. With 3 bases removed from V and 5 bases from J, the gap between germline ends came to 11 bases. Germline CDR1 reads SGHDN; CDR2 reads FVKESK. CDR3 loop: CASSHRQRDNEQFF. CDR3 nucleotide sequence: TGTGCCAGCAGCCACCGTCAGCGAGACAATGAGCAGTTCTTC.

The chain couples TRBV7-3 to TRBJ2-7; 12 nucleotides agree with TRBD2. The germline V gene encodes CDR1 SGHTA and CDR2 FQGTGA. Unmatched junction bases numbered 5, after V lost 2 bases and J lost 0 bases. CDR3 length equals 17 residues. The CDR3 protein is CASSLLGLAGFSYEQYF. The CDR3 region has the DNA TGTGCCAGCAGCTTATTAGGACTAGCGGGGTTCTCCTACGAGCAGTACTTC.

The chain couples TRBV5-6 to TRBJ1-1; 8 bases agree with TRBD1. J was trimmed by 7 bases and V by 1 base; bases with no gene match: 9. The CDR3 totals 15 residues. Per germline, CDR1 SGHDT and CDR2 YYEEEE. For the CDR3, the DNA is TGTGCCAGCAGCTTGACGCCTACAGGGGGTATTGAAGCTTTCTTT. Translated, it gives CASSLTPTGGIEAFF.

The chain is built from TRBV7-9 and TRBJ2-6; tentatively, D is TRBD2 (6 bases). V was trimmed by 5 bases and J by 0 bases, leaving 11 bases between them. In germline, CDR1 is SEHNR, CDR2 FQNEAQ (reference sequence). The CDR3 has 16 amino acids. Here the CDR3 DNA reads TGTGCCAGCAGCCTGCGGGGCCGCTCTGGGGCCAACGTCCTGACTTTC. As protein: CASSLRGRSGANVLTF.

The chain combines TRBV7-7 with TRBJ2-3, with TRBD2 identical over 12 bases. Germline V gene data show CDR1 as SSHAT and CDR2 as FNYEAQ (reference sequence). The CDR3 is made up of 16 amino acids. V shed 0 bases and J 3 bases; nucleotides not matched to a gene: 1. The CDR3 loop reads CASSLAGTSGTDTQYF. The CDR3 DNA sequence: TGTGCCAGCAGCTTAGCAGGGACTAGCGGGACAGATACGCAGTATTTT.

The J gene is TRBJ2-2, the V gene TRBV6-5; 7 bases fit TRBD1. Germline lookup yields CDR1 MNHEY and CDR2 SVGAGI. The CDR3 runs to 14 residues. The V gene end was trimmed by 5 bases and the J gene end by 6 bases; junction bases not matched to a gene: 6. CDR3 in DNA: TGTGCCAGCAGTGCCGGGACAGCATCCGGGGAGCTGTTTTTT. The encoded protein is CASSAGTASGELFF.

V usage is TRBV27 and J usage is TRBJ2-3; the D gene is possibly TRBD2 (6 bases). Trimming removed 1 base from V and 0 bases from J, with 17 bases in between. The CDR3 contains 18 residues. Germline V gene lookup returns CDR1 MNHEY and CDR2 SMNVEV (reference sequence). CDR3 bases: TGTGCCAGCAGTTTATGGTTATATGGTGGGACTAGCACAGATACGCAGTATTTT. Translated, it gives CASSLWLYGGTSTDTQYF.